Below, 32 T cell receptor beta chains from the same sample are listed, as sequenced in a study of T-cell memory formation after mild COVID-19. TCRdb passed the 5' RACE reads through MiXCR, listing each CDR3 protein once. Of 150,000 to 200,000 distinct CDR3 sequences in the sample, 25% to 40% are singletons; the top ten hold more than 10%. The sequenced material came from PBMCs or a T cell subset sorted from them (not recorded which). The receptor set was obtained from an adult woman who had mild COVID-19 (a few samples of this study predate the infection). Cell type and time point are not known.

This chain links TRBV6-1 with TRBJ2-1, with 10 bases that match TRBD1. This CDR3 region has 14 residues. Germline CDR1 MNHNS, CDR2 SASEGT. Trimming took 4 bases from V and 7 from J; bases not matched to a gene: 4. CDR3 amino acids: CASSGGQGRNEQFF. The CDR3 DNA reads as TGTGCCAGCAGTGGGGGACAGGGGCGGAATGAGCAGTTCTTC.

Only a few counts were recorded for this clonotype. The chain has TRBV5-4 and TRBJ1-4; 7 nucleotides match TRBD1. Germline-derived CDR1 and CDR2 are SGHNT and YYREEE (reference sequence). The CDR3 covers 14 residues. V gave up 4 bases and J gave up 7 bases; unmatched junction bases: 7. The CDR3 protein is CASSKTGSSEKLFF. The CDR3 nucleotides read TGTGCCAGCAGCAAGACAGGGAGCAGTGAAAAACTGTTTTTT.

A few counts support this clonotype. The rearrangement uses TRBV18 and TRBJ1-1; D is unclear. CDR3 size: 14 residues. Trimming took 1 base from V and 4 from J, leaving 10 bases between them. In germline, CDR1 is KGHSH, CDR2 LQKENI. CDR3 amino acids: CASSPQKVVTEAFF. Here the CDR3 DNA reads TGTGCCAGCTCACCACAAAAGGTTGTCACTGAAGCTTTCTTT.

Only a few counts were recorded for this clonotype. The CDR3 nucleotides read TGTGCCAGCAGCCAAGTATCGAGACTAGCCTGCGAGCAGTACTTC. Translated, it gives CASSQVSRLACEQYF. The V and J genes are TRBV14 and TRBJ2-7; 7 bases agree with TRBD2. There are 15 residues in the CDR3. Germline CDR1 is SGHDN and CDR2 is FVKESK. Trimming at V came to 1 base and at J to 6 bases, leaving 9 bases not matched to a gene. Using reference TRBV14 and TRBJ2-7 for the parts outside the CDR3, the full variable domain is EAGVTQFPSHSVIEKGQTVTLRCDPISGHDNLYWYRRVMGKEIKFLLHFVKESKQDESGMPNNRFLAERTGGTYSTLKVQPAELEDSGVYFCASSQVSRLACEQYFGPGTRLTVT.

The J gene is TRBJ2-5, the V gene TRBV2; 11 nucleotides match TRBD2. The V gene end was trimmed by 4 bases and the J gene end by 3 bases; junction bases not matched to a gene: 10. This CDR3 is built from 17 residues. Looked up from germline, CDR1 is SNHLY and CDR2 is FYNNEI. CDR3 in DNA: TGTGCCAGCAGTGCCCTAGCGGGGGGTCCCAACAAAGAGACCCAGTACTTC. Translating gives CASSALAGGPNKETQYF.

The chain employs TRBV6-5 and TRBJ2-4; 13 bases are a match to TRBD2. Unmatched junction bases numbered 6, after V lost 0 bases and J lost 7 bases. The germline V gene encodes CDR1 MNHEY and CDR2 SVGAGI. The CDR3 is 17 residues long. The chain's CDR3 is CASSYSERGLAGNIQYF. The CDR3 nucleotides are TGTGCCAGCAGTTACTCGGAAAGGGGACTAGCGGGGAACATTCAGTACTTC.

The chain is built from TRBV7-2 and TRBJ2-1; D is perhaps TRBD2 (7 bases). The germline V gene has CDR1 SGHTA and CDR2 FQGNSA. V gave up 1 base and J gave up 4 bases, with 14 bases separating them. The CDR3 covers 16 residues. The CDR3 reads CASSLEFGGLYNEQFF. The CDR3 DNA reads TGTGCCAGCAGCTTAGAGTTCGGGGGGCTGTACAATGAGCAGTTCTTC.

The V call is TRBV7-8, the J call TRBJ2-7; the match to TRBD2 covers 8 bases. This CDR3 comprises 15 residues. Germline V CDR1 and CDR2: SGHVS, FQNEAQ. Trimming took 5 bases from V and 5 from J; bases not matched to a gene: 11. CDR3 amino acids: CASSRDGRAIHEQYF. DNA of the CDR3: TGTGCCAGCAGCCGGGACGGGAGGGCCATTCACGAGCAGTACTTC.

The chain recombines TRBV5-1 with TRBJ1-1; TRBD1 is a possible D gene (5 bases). This CDR3 is 15 amino acids long. V lost 3 bases and J 0 bases, leaving 12 bases between the germline ends. The germline V gene encodes CDR1 SGHRS and CDR2 YFSETQ. CDR3 sequence (DNA): TGCGCCAGCAGCTCGGCGGGGACTCTGAACACTGAAGCTTTCTTT. Encoded protein: CASSSAGTLNTEAFF.

The V gene is TRBV12-3 or TRBV12-4, the J gene TRBJ2-7, with 10 nucleotides matching TRBD2. V shed 5 bases and J 1 base; nucleotides not matched to a gene: 5. The CDR3 covers 15 residues. CDR3 nucleotide sequence: TGTGCCAGCAGTCGACTAGCGGGCAGTTCCTACGAGCAGTACTTC. It specifies CASSRLAGSSYEQYF.

This clonotype was detected once. V usage is TRBV5-1 and J usage is TRBJ2-1; 7 nucleotides line up with TRBD2. The V segment lost 5 bases and the J segment 6 bases; nucleotides outside the gene matches: 8. Germline-derived CDR1 and CDR2 are SGHRS and YFSETQ. The CDR3 is made up of 14 amino acids. The CDR3 sequence: CASRVGGGPNEQFF. The CDR3 bases are TGCGCCAGCAGAGTGGGGGGGGGACCCAATGAGCAGTTCTTC. Together with reference TRBV5-1 and TRBJ2-1, the CDR3 gives the full variable domain: KAGVTQTPRYLIKTRGQQVTLSCSPISGHRSVSWYQQTPGQGLQFLFEYFSETQRNKGNFPGRFSGRQFSNSRSEMNVSTLELGDSALYLCASRVGGGPNEQFFGPGTRLTVL.

This chain links TRBV5-5 with TRBJ2-5; TRBD1 might be the D (6 bases). Per the germline V gene, CDR1 is SGHKS and CDR2 is YYEKEE (reference sequence). The CDR3 covers 16 residues. Trimming removed 4 bases from V and 4 bases from J, with 20 bases in between. In nucleotides, the CDR3 is TGTGCCAGCAGCAGGACCCCTACAGGGCCGCGAGAGACCCAGTACTTC. Translation gives CASSRTPTGPRETQYF.

The V gene is TRBV19, the J gene TRBJ2-7; D is perhaps TRBD1 or TRBD2 (5 bases each). The germline V gene encodes CDR1 LNHDA and CDR2 SQIVND (reference sequence). With 6 bases removed from V and 4 bases from J, the gap between germline ends came to 16 bases. The CDR3 sequence is 14 residues long. Here the CDR3 DNA reads TGTGCCAGTAGACCGGGACCAGGTTCGTACGAGCAGTACTTC. Translated, it gives CASRPGPGSYEQYF.

This clonotype has a count of ten or more. The chain uses TRBV7-6 and TRBJ2-3; 7 bases map to TRBD1. The V segment lost 5 bases and the J segment 4 bases; nucleotides outside the gene matches: 3. This CDR3 contains 13 residues. The germline CDR1 and CDR2 sequences are SGHVS and FNYEAQ. CDR3 amino acids: CASSDTGADTQYF. CDR3 nucleotide sequence: TGTGCCAGCAGCGATACAGGGGCAGATACGCAGTATTTT.

This clonotype was detected only a few times. The chain is built from TRBV24-1 and TRBJ2-2, with D possibly being TRBD2 (6 bases). Trimming took off 2 bases at V and 3 bases at J, with 18 bases between the two ends. The germline CDR1 and CDR2 sequences are KGHDR and SFDVKD. The CDR3 is 18 amino acids. CDR3 in DNA: TGTGCCACCAGTGATTCCTACAAGGGAGGCAGGCACACCGGGGAGCTGTTTTTT. Protein sequence: CATSDSYKGGRHTGELFF.

Relative to its sample, this clonotype is medium-sized. The rearrangement links TRBV20-1 to TRBJ2-5; maybe TRBD2 (5 bases). V lost 6 bases to trimming and J lost 5 bases, with 13 bases between them. This CDR3 comprises 12 residues. Germline assignment: CDR1 DFQATT and CDR2 SNEGSKA (reference sequence). The CDR3 here is CSAQQDSETQYF. The CDR3 nucleotides read TGCAGTGCACAGCAGGACTCGGAGACCCAGTACTTC.

The sample holds a few counts of this clonotype. The gene calls are TRBV21-1 and TRBJ2-7. TRBV21-1 is classified as a pseudogene. CDR3 length: 12 residues. This chain's CDR3 is CASLNSPYEQYF. CDR3 in DNA: TGTGCCAGCCTCAACAGTCCCTACGAGCAGTACTTC.

This clonotype was picked up a small number of times. V usage is TRBV6-4 and J usage is TRBJ2-3; TRBD2 matches 8 bases. The CDR3 covers 15 residues. J lost 6 bases, V lost 6 bases, and 11 bases had no gene match. Germline CDR1 MRHNA, CDR2 SNTAGT. CDR3 in amino acids: CASRRSGTRGDTQYF. CDR3 DNA sequence: TGTGCCAGCAGGCGAAGCGGGACTAGGGGGGATACGCAGTATTTT.

This sequence joins TRBV6-5 and TRBJ1-1, with D tentatively TRBD1 (5 bases). The germline V and J ends were trimmed by 0 bases and 0 bases, with 11 bases remaining between them. Germline assignment: CDR1 MNHEY and CDR2 SVGAGI. The CDR3 has 16 amino acids. Written as DNA, the CDR3 is TGTGCCAGCAGTTACTCGGCAGGGATGGTGAACACTGAAGCTTTCTTT. Translating it yields CASSYSAGMVNTEAFF.

The chain is built from TRBV6-2 or TRBV6-3 and TRBJ2-7; D unclear. The CDR3 has 12 amino acids. Germline values: CDR1 MNHEY, CDR2 SVGEGT. V shed 2 bases and J shed 2 bases, with 4 bases lying between them. The CDR3 DNA is TGTGCCAGCAGTTACAGAGCCTACGAGCAGTACTTC. Protein product: CASSYRAYEQYF.

The chain has TRBV12-3 or TRBV12-4 and TRBJ2-3, with a tentative D call TRBD1 (5 bases). Trimming removed 1 base from V and 3 bases from J, with 11 bases in between. The CDR3 contains 15 residues. CDR3 sequence reads: CASSLEGLLTDTQYF. The DNA for the CDR3 is TGTGCCAGCAGTTTAGAGGGGCTCCTTACAGATACGCAGTATTTT.

The chain links TRBV20-1 to TRBJ1-5, with D possibly being TRBD1 (5 bases). The germline CDR1 and CDR2 sequences are DFQATT and SNEGSKA (reference sequence). V lost 0 bases and J lost 6, with 6 bases in between. The CDR3 is 12 amino acids. The CDR3 DNA is TGCAGTGCTAGAGATGGGGGTCAGCCCCAGCATTTT. Translated, it gives CSARDGGQPQHF.

The CDR3 DNA follows: TGCAGCGTTGTAGGGACTGATATCTCTAGCACAGATACGCAGTATTTT. Protein product: CSVVGTDISSTDTQYF. V gene TRBV29-1 combines with J gene TRBJ2-3, with D possibly being TRBD2 (6 bases). The V gene lost 4 bases and the J gene lost 0 bases, with 17 bases spanning the gap. CDR1 and CDR2 from the germline V gene are SQVTM and ANQGSEA. There are 16 residues in the CDR3.

The rearrangement links TRBV5-1 to TRBJ2-2, with 7 bases identical to TRBD1. The CDR3 has 16 residues. With V trimmed by 4 bases and J by 5 bases, 11 bases remained unmatched. Germline CDR1 and CDR2: SGHRS and YFSETQ. This CDR3 is CASSTNSTGRTGELFF. CDR3 coding DNA: TGCGCCAGCAGCACCAATTCGACAGGGAGAACCGGGGAGCTGTTTTTT.

V and J are TRBV9 and TRBJ2-7, with 9 bases lining up with TRBD1. The CDR3 has 15 amino acids. V lost 1 base and J lost 2; bases outside the gene matches: 4. Germline V gives CDR1 SGDLS, CDR2 YYNGEE. CDR3 sequence (DNA): TGTGCCAGCAGCGTATCCGGGACAGGGACCTACGAGCAGTACTTC. This codes for CASSVSGTGTYEQYF.

The rearrangement uses TRBV30 and TRBJ2-7; a weak D match, TRBD2 (5 bases). This CDR3 spans 16 amino acids. Germline CDR1 GTSNPN, CDR2 SVGIG (reference sequence). The V end lost 2 bases, the J end lost 9 bases, and 26 bases lay between the germline ends. CDR3 protein: CAWSTGLSIGAEGQYF. The CDR3 DNA sequence: TGTGCCTGGAGTACCGGCCTCTCCATCGGAGCCGAGGGGCAGTACTTC.

This clonotype was counted between two and nine times. The chain has TRBV7-9 and TRBJ2-1; no definite D call. There are 14 residues in the CDR3. Trimming cost V 1 base and J 8 bases, with 12 bases left between them. CDR1 is SEHNR and CDR2 is FQNEAQ in the germline V gene (reference sequence). The DNA of the CDR3 is TGTGCCAGCAGCTTAGATGTGACGATCGATGAGCAGTTCTTC. It translates to CASSLDVTIDEQFF.

There are a few counts of this clonotype. The chain recombines TRBV14 with TRBJ2-3; D remains ambiguous. CDR1 is SGHDN and CDR2 is FVKESK in the germline V gene. With 3 bases removed from V and 7 bases from J, the gap between germline ends came to 5 bases. The CDR3 sequence is 11 residues long. CDR3 nucleotides: TGTGCCAGCAGCCACACCTATACGCAGTATTTT. It translates to CASSHTYTQYF. Together with reference TRBV14 and TRBJ2-3, the CDR3 gives the full variable domain: EAGVTQFPSHSVIEKGQTVTLRCDPISGHDNLYWYRRVMGKEIKFLLHFVKESKQDESGMPNNRFLAERTGGTYSTLKVQPAELEDSGVYFCASSHTYTQYFGPGTRLTVL.

The V and J genes are TRBV6-5 and TRBJ2-5, with D maybe TRBD1 (5 bases). This CDR3 has 15 residues. Germline loops: CDR1 MNHEY, CDR2 SVGAGI. The V and J ends lost 4 bases and 6 bases respectively, with 18 bases between them. The CDR3 nucleotides are TGTGCCAGCAGTTCCTCCAGCGCAGGGCGGAAGACCCAGTACTTC. Its translation: CASSSSSAGRKTQYF.

This chain joins TRBV13 and TRBJ2-3; D not resolved. The germline V gene encodes CDR1 PRHDT and CDR2 FYEKMQ (reference sequence). Trimming cost V 5 bases and J 2 bases, with 14 bases left between them. The CDR3 has 15 residues. The CDR3 DNA follows: TGTGCCAGCAGCCGCGGACCCCTCAACACAGATACGCAGTATTTT. Amino acid sequence: CASSRGPLNTDTQYF. Based on the CDR3 plus reference TRBV13 and TRBJ2-3, the full variable domain is AAGVIQSPRHLIKEKRETATLKCYPIPRHDTVYWYQQGPGQDPQFLISFYEKMQSDKGSIPDRFSAQQFSDYHSELNMSSLELGDSALYFCASSRGPLNTDTQYFGPGTRLTVL.

This clonotype was recorded a few times. The chain is built from TRBV20-1 and TRBJ2-7; possibly TRBD1 for D (6 bases). V was cut by 5 bases and J by 3 bases, with 11 bases left in between. Germline CDR1 reads DFQATT; CDR2 reads SNEGSKA (reference sequence). The CDR3 totals 12 residues. The CDR3 here is CSASRDNYEQYF. The CDR3 DNA sequence: TGCAGTGCTTCCAGGGACAACTACGAGCAGTACTTC.

A few counts support this clonotype. The chain combines TRBV6-2 or TRBV6-3 with TRBJ2-7, with D perhaps matching TRBD1 (7 bases). Per germline, CDR1 MNHEY and CDR2 SVGEGT. The CDR3 extends over 13 amino acids. The CDR3, as DNA: TGTGCTACCAAGGGCAGGGGGGCCTACGAGCAGTACTTC. Its translation: CATKGRGAYEQYF.